This passage covers 11 T cell receptor beta chains from one sample sequenced in a study of shared clonotypes between healthy human individuals (dated by TCRdb to the early 2020s). Library method: the immunoSEQ multiplex PCR assay. Not all clones reach the TCRdb copy of this immuneACCESS table, which keeps in-frame sequences only. Checked studies attribute under half of the gap to unresolved V genes and leave the rest unexplained. The sample includes about 690,000 clones, with roughly 88% observed a single time. The top ten clones comprise 34% of the sample. The specimen was memory CD8+ T cells from PBMCs. Explained via the paper, the cell subset or site label denotes: CD45RO+ cells pooled with CCR7-negative TemRA cells. Receptors originate from a man aged 18 to 35 in good health. Some clones in this sample may be carry-over from other donors' samples.

The chain has TRBV7-9 and TRBJ2-3; D may be TRBD1 (6 bases). V dropped 2 bases and J dropped 5 bases, with 11 bases sitting between them. CDR3 length: 14 amino acids. CDR1 is SEHNR and CDR2 is FQNEAQ in the germline V gene (reference sequence). The CDR3: CASSLPRGRDTQYF. DNA of the CDR3: TGTGCCAGCAGCTTACCCAGGGGCAGAGATACGCAGTATTTT.

The V gene is TRBV9, the J gene TRBJ2-7, with D perhaps given as TRBD1 or TRBD2 (5 bases each). The CDR3 totals 14 residues. Per germline, CDR1 SGDLS and CDR2 YYNGEE. V lost 4 bases, J lost 4 bases, and 15 bases lay in between. The CDR3, as DNA: TGTGCCAGCAGCCCTTTGGGGGATTTTTACGAGCAGTACTTC. Translating it yields CASSPLGDFYEQYF.

This chain uses TRBV7-9 with TRBJ1-1; the D gene is possibly TRBD1 (5 bases). Germline CDR1 SEHNR, CDR2 FQNEAQ (reference sequence). The CDR3 spans 17 residues. The germline V and J ends were trimmed by 1 base and 8 bases, with 23 bases remaining between them. CDR3 loop: CASSLVGGGLGLTEAFF. CDR3 coding DNA: TGTGCCAGCAGCTTAGTGGGTGGGGGTCTTGGGTTGACCGAAGCTTTCTTT.

A note on this clone: The same CDR3 arises from other DNA sequences in this sample as well. The chain has TRBV7-2 and TRBJ2-1; D remains ambiguous. The CDR3 sequence is 12 residues long. V shed 1 base and J shed 8 bases, with 6 bases lying between them. Germline V gene data show CDR1 as SGHTA and CDR2 as FQGNSA. CDR3: CASSLGSHEQFF. The CDR3 DNA sequence: TGTGCCAGCAGCTTAGGTTCCCATGAGCAGTTCTTC. Filled out from reference TRBV7-2 and TRBJ2-1, the complete variable domain reads GAGVSQSPSNKVTEKGKDVELRCDPISGHTALYWYRQSLGQGLEFLIYFQGNSAPDKSGLPSDRFSAERTGGSVSTLTIQRTQQEDSAVYLCASSLGSHEQFFGPGTRLTVL.

This clone occurred once. The V and J genes are TRBV19 and TRBJ1-5; D ambiguous. Per germline, CDR1 LNHDA and CDR2 SQIVND (reference sequence). This CDR3 comprises 13 residues. With 1 base removed from V and 4 bases from J, the gap between germline ends came to 5 bases. The DNA of the CDR3 is TGTGCCAGTAGTATAGGCCCTAATCAGCCCCAGCATTTT. The encoded protein is CASSIGPNQPQHF.

V usage is TRBV7-9 and J usage is TRBJ2-1, with TRBD1 matching over 11 bases. The CDR3 is 16 amino acids. Germline CDR1 is SEHNR and CDR2 is FQNEAQ (reference sequence). V lost 4 bases to trimming and J lost 5 bases; unmatched junction nucleotides: 7. The CDR3 loop reads CASSSGTGGSHNEQFF. CDR3 nucleotide sequence: TGTGCCAGCAGCTCCGGGACAGGGGGTTCCCACAATGAGCAGTTCTTC.

V usage is TRBV30 and J usage is TRBJ2-7; no firm D call. CDR1 GTSNPN and CDR2 SVGIG come from the germline V gene (reference sequence). V was trimmed by 0 bases and J by 5 bases, leaving 17 bases between them. CDR3 length: 15 residues. CDR3 loop: CAWSVSIAAGHEQYF. The CDR3 DNA follows: TGTGCCTGGAGTGTCAGTATCGCGGCCGGGCACGAGCAGTACTTC.

This chain's CDR3 is CASSYSTGRYGYTF. CDR3 coding DNA: TGTGCCAGCAGTTATTCGACAGGGCGCTATGGCTACACCTTC. The V and J genes are TRBV6-5 and TRBJ1-2; 7 nucleotides match TRBD1. Unmatched junction bases numbered 5, after V lost 3 bases and J lost 4 bases. The CDR3 covers 14 residues. Germline lookup yields CDR1 MNHEY and CDR2 SVGAGI.

The chain recombines TRBV9 with TRBJ2-7, with 7 bases identical to TRBD1. V lost 3 bases, J lost 1 base, and 4 bases stayed unmatched. This CDR3 is 14 amino acids long. Germline CDR1 is SGDLS and CDR2 is YYNGEE. CDR3 DNA: TGTGCCAGCAGCGCGGGACAGTGGTCCTACGAGCAGTACTTC. Its translation: CASSAGQWSYEQYF.

The chain carries TRBV15 and TRBJ1-3; D remains unclear. The germline CDR1 and CDR2 sequences are LNHNV and YYDKDF (reference sequence). V shed 11 bases and J shed 0 bases, with 26 bases lying between them. There are 18 residues in the CDR3. The CDR3 nucleotides read TGTGCCTCCGCGTTCGGCCGTAGAAAACTCGCCTCTGGAAACACCATATATTTT. Residues: CASAFGRRKLASGNTIYF.

The chain combines TRBV9 with TRBJ2-1; possibly TRBD1 for D (5 bases). This CDR3 is 12 amino acids long. Germline V gene data show CDR1 as SGDLS and CDR2 as YYNGEE. V was pared by 4 bases and J by 7 bases, with 9 bases between. CDR3 amino acids: CASSPGHNEQFF. CDR3 coding DNA: TGTGCCAGCAGCCCAGGGCATAATGAGCAGTTCTTC.